A single sample gave rise to the 23 T cell receptor beta chains below, sequenced in a study of regulatory T cells in long-lasting Graves disease. With iRepertoire HTBI primers and Arm-PCR of CDR3 regions, TCR beta libraries were built. TCRdb itself ran the multiplex PCR reads through MiXCR, one entry per CDR3 protein. The sample gives around 250,000 distinct CDR3 sequences, 15% to 20% of which show up once; approximately 15% is in the top ten. Documented time point: newly diagnosed GD, antithyroid drugs for less than 3 months. There was RNA extracted from PBMCs, and the TCR library was made from it. The same sample was also used in a study of T cells in Graves' hyperthyroidism and ophthalmopathy.

The sequencing used peripheral blood mononuclear cells (PBMCs), collected at new diagnosis, from a patient treated with antithyroid drugs. These receptors all come from a woman aged 25-40 years with Graves disease.

This clonotype was detected ten times or more. The gene calls are TRBV5-1 and TRBJ1-5; no firm D call. The CDR3 has 14 amino acids. Germline V lookup: CDR1 SGHRS, CDR2 YFSETQ. Trimming left V 0 bases short and J 3 bases short, with 7 bases between. DNA for the CDR3: TGCGCCAGCAGCTTGGGGTCAGCCAATCAGCCCCAGCATTTT. Translation gives CASSLGSANQPQHF.

The table lists this clonotype with a few counts. The V and J genes are TRBV6-2 or TRBV6-3 and TRBJ2-1; 11 bases are a match to TRBD2. After removal of 5 bases from V and 2 bases from J, the junction contained 5 bases not matched to a gene. CDR3 length: 16 residues. Per the germline V gene, CDR1 is MNHEY and CDR2 is SVGEGT. This chain's CDR3 is CASSPTSGNPYNEQFF. The CDR3 DNA reads TGTGCCAGCAGTCCGACTAGCGGGAACCCCTACAATGAGCAGTTCTTC.

Only a few counts were recorded for this clonotype. The chain links TRBV5-1 to TRBJ1-3, with D unclear. CDR3 length equals 14 residues. CDR1 and CDR2 from the germline V gene are SGHRS and YFSETQ. Deletions cut 0 bases from V and 0 bases from J, with 4 bases between. CDR3 nucleotides: TGCGCCAGCAGCTTGGCCTCCTCTGGAAACACCATATATTTT. Translating it yields CASSLASSGNTIYF. The full variable domain, completed using reference TRBV5-1 and TRBJ1-3, is KAGVTQTPRYLIKTRGQQVTLSCSPISGHRSVSWYQQTPGQGLQFLFEYFSETQRNKGNFPGRFSGRQFSNSRSEMNVSTLELGDSALYLCASSLASSGNTIYFGEGSWLTVV.

Note on this clonotype: A much larger clone differs by one base, so this may be a read error. The chain employs TRBV15 and TRBJ2-5; D is perhaps TRBD2 (5 bases). CDR1 LNHNV and CDR2 YYDKDF come from the germline V gene (reference sequence). The CDR3 has 13 residues. The CDR3, as DNA: TGTGCCACACGGGTGGACTTACAAGAGACCCGGTACTTC. The encoded protein is CATRVDLQETRYF.

Note on this clonotype: At one boundary the junction diverges from the germline segment, which might be a read error. The V and J genes are TRBV7-2 and TRBJ2-1; D possibly matches TRBD1 or TRBD2 (5 bases each). The CDR3 is made up of 14 amino acids. Per germline, CDR1 SGHTA and CDR2 FQGNSA. This CDR3 is CASSLEGTYNGQFF. The CDR3 nucleotides read TGTGCCAGCAGCTTGGAAGGGACCTACAATGGGCAGTTCTTC.

The chain carries TRBV4-1 and TRBJ1-2; D remains unclear. The germline V and J ends were trimmed by 4 bases and 8 bases, with 14 bases remaining between them. There are 13 residues in the CDR3. In germline, CDR1 is MGHRA, CDR2 YSYEKL. CDR3 amino acids: CASSRDRDKGYTF. The CDR3 nucleotides are TGCGCCAGCAGCCGCGATAGGGATAAGGGCTACACCTTC.

There are many counts of this clonotype. J is TRBJ2-7 and V is TRBV20-1; 9 nucleotides match TRBD1. Germline lookup yields CDR1 DFQATT and CDR2 SNEGSKA (reference sequence). Unmatched junction bases numbered 4, after V lost 0 bases and J lost 1 base. The CDR3 contains 15 residues. The CDR3 spells CSARDFGTGSYEQYF. As DNA, the CDR3 is TGCAGTGCTAGAGATTTTGGGACAGGGTCCTACGAGCAGTACTTC.

This clonotype has just a few counts. The chain carries TRBV10-1 and TRBJ2-3; D not certain. CDR3 length: 13 residues. Trimming left V 3 bases short and J 2 bases short, with 6 bases between. CDR1 is WNHNN and CDR2 is SYGVQD in the germline V gene (reference sequence). This chain's CDR3 is CASSDMVTDTQYF. The CDR3 bases are TGCGCCAGCAGTGACATGGTCACAGATACGCAGTATTTT.

This clonotype was detected ten times or more. The chain uses TRBV6-1 and TRBJ1-2; TRBD1 might be the D (5 bases). Germline-derived CDR1 and CDR2 are MNHNS and SASEGT. V shed 3 bases and J shed 4 bases, with 24 bases lying between them. The CDR3 is 18 residues long. Here the CDR3 DNA reads TGTGCCAGCAGTGATTTTTCCCTTCCTTCGACAGTCACCTATGGCTACACCTTC. Its translation is CASSDFSLPSTVTYGYTF.

V and J are TRBV12-3 or TRBV12-4 and TRBJ1-2, with TRBD1 as a possible D gene (6 bases). Trimming removed 11 bases at V and 5 bases at J, with 18 bases between. This CDR3 comprises 13 residues. This CDR3 is CAGGETGTYGYTF. The CDR3 DNA reads TGTGCCGGCGGTGAAACAGGGACGTATGGCTACACCTTC.

The sample holds many counts of this clonotype. V usage is TRBV3-1 and J usage is TRBJ2-3, with a possible D match to TRBD2 (5 bases). V was trimmed by 5 bases and J by 6 bases, leaving 12 bases between them. Germline lookup yields CDR1 LGHDT and CDR2 YNNKEL (reference sequence). The CDR3 runs to 13 residues. The CDR3 nucleotides read TGTGCCAGCAGCAGGAGGAGCGACGATACGCAGTATTTT. This codes for CASSRRSDDTQYF.

The table lists this clonotype with many counts. This rearrangement joins TRBV12-3 or TRBV12-4 to TRBJ1-1; no reliable D call. With 10 bases removed from V and 1 base from J, the gap between germline ends came to 4 bases. The CDR3 consists of 10 residues. This CDR3 reads CATGNTEAFF. CDR3 bases: TGTGCCACCGGGAACACTGAAGCTTTCTTT.

The rearrangement links TRBV29-1 to TRBJ1-2; maybe TRBD1 (5 bases). The V gene's germline CDR1 is SQVTM and CDR2 ANQGSEA. This CDR3 spans 11 amino acids. V was shortened by 4 bases and J by 5 bases, with 8 bases between the two germline ends. CDR3 nucleotides: TGCAGCGTTGCGGGGCAGTATGGCTACACCTTC. Translated, it gives CSVAGQYGYTF.

This clonotype came up many times. The chain has TRBV7-2 and TRBJ2-3; 7 positions match TRBD2. Per germline, CDR1 SGHTA and CDR2 FQGNSA. CDR3 length: 15 residues. Trimming took 2 bases from V and 2 from J; bases not matched to a gene: 4. The chain's CDR3 is CASSLLTSFTDTQYF. DNA for the CDR3: TGTGCCAGCAGCTTATTGACTAGCTTCACAGATACGCAGTATTTT.

The genes are TRBV9 and TRBJ2-1, with TRBD2 matching 7 bases. J lost 5 bases, V lost 7 bases, and 6 bases had no gene match. The CDR3 length is 13 residues. Germline V gives CDR1 SGDLS, CDR2 YYNGEE. The CDR3 is CASAWGGDNEQFF. The CDR3 DNA is TGTGCCAGCGCTTGGGGGGGGGACAATGAGCAGTTCTTC.

The chain has TRBV4-2 and TRBJ2-7, with 7 nucleotides matching TRBD1. The trim removed 0 bases at V and 4 bases at J, leaving 9 bases unmatched. Germline-derived CDR1 and CDR2 are LGHNA and YNFKEQ. The CDR3 has 16 residues. CDR3: CASSQDWAGGVYEQYF. The CDR3 DNA sequence: TGTGCCAGCAGCCAAGATTGGGCAGGGGGAGTTTACGAGCAGTACTTC.

This clonotype has at least ten counts. The chain's CDR3 is CASSIGQGGDEQYF. CDR3 coding DNA: TGTGCCAGTAGTATCGGACAGGGTGGTGACGAGCAGTACTTC. V is TRBV19 and J is TRBJ2-7; 8 nucleotides match TRBD1. Trimming at V came to 3 bases and at J to 5 bases, leaving 6 bases not matched to a gene. The CDR3 runs to 14 residues. Per germline, CDR1 LNHDA and CDR2 SQIVND (reference sequence).

In the case of this clonotype: This is likely an artifact of a read error, given a far larger clone one base away. V is TRBV5-6 and J is TRBJ2-4; maybe TRBD2 (6 bases). The J call may not be correct, given that the DNA end is closer to TRBJ2-7. Germline lookup yields CDR1 SGHDT and CDR2 YYEEEE. The CDR3 length is 16 residues. CDR3 amino acids: CASSFVWGGQTYEQYF. The CDR3 DNA reads TGTGCCAGCAGCTTTGTATGGGGAGGCCAAACCTACGAGCAGTACTTC.

This clonotype was seen ten or more times. The chain employs TRBV7-2 and TRBJ1-2; possible D gene TRBD1, 6 bases. The CDR3 covers 13 residues. Germline V gene data show CDR1 as SGHTA and CDR2 as FQGNSA. V was shortened by 3 bases and J by 6 bases, with 11 bases between the two germline ends. The CDR3 DNA reads as TGTGCCAGCAGCTTTACAGGGAGGGATGGCTACACCTTC. It encodes CASSFTGRDGYTF.

The V gene is TRBV9, the J gene TRBJ2-3, with 9 nucleotides matching TRBD2. This CDR3 has 15 residues. V dropped 0 bases and J dropped 4; count of bases not matched to a gene: 3. The germline gives CDR1 SGDLS, CDR2 YYNGEE. For the CDR3, the DNA is TGTGCCAGCAGCGTAGGTCAGCGGGGGGCAGATACGCAGTATTTT. Residues: CASSVGQRGADTQYF.

This clonotype was seen at least ten times. V usage is TRBV7-9 and J usage is TRBJ2-2; TRBD1 aligns across 7 bases. The germline CDR1 and CDR2 sequences are SEHNR and FQNEAQ (reference sequence). CDR3 size: 15 residues. V gave up 4 bases and J gave up 3 bases; unmatched junction bases: 5. The CDR3 here is CASSSTGRDTGELFF. The CDR3, as DNA: TGTGCCAGCAGCTCGACAGGGCGTGACACCGGGGAGCTGTTTTTT.

Regarding this clonotype: At one end the junction does not follow the germline gene, possibly because of a read error. V and J are TRBV12-3 or TRBV12-4 and TRBJ1-1; D gene unclear. The CDR3 has 14 residues. CDR3 nucleotides: TGTGCCAACAGTCCAGATGGCGGGTTCACTGAAGCTTTCTTT. Its protein product is CANSPDGGFTEAFF.

This rearrangement joins TRBV7-3 to TRBJ1-3; TRBD1 might be the D (5 bases). Trimming removed 6 bases at V and 0 bases at J, with 18 bases between. Germline V CDR1 and CDR2: SGHTA, FQGTGA. This CDR3 has 17 amino acids. The CDR3 spells CASRLPTGTGSGNTIYF. In DNA, the CDR3 is TGTGCCAGCAGACTGCCCACCGGGACCGGCTCTGGAAACACCATATATTTT.